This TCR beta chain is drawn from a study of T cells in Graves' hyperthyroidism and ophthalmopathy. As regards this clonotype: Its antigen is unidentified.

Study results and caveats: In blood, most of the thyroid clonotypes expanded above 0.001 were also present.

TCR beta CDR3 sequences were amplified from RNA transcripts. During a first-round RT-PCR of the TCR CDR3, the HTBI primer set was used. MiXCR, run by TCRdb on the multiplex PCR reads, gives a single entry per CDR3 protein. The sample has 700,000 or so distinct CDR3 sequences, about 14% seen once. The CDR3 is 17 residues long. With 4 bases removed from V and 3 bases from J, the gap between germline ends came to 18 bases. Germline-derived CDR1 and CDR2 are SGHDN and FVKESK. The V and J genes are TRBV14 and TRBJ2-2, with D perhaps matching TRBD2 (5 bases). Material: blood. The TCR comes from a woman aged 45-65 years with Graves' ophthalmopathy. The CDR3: CASSLARAAADTGELFF. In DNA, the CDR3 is TGTGCCAGCAGCCTAGCGAGGGCTGCAGCGGACACCGGGGAGCTGTTTTTT.